Listed below are T cell receptor beta chains from one sample, sequenced in a study of T-cell memory formation after mild COVID-19. Each CDR3 protein is one row after TCRdb ran MiXCR on the 5' RACE reads. This sample has some 320,000 distinct CDR3 sequences, with about 15% found just once. The sequencing sample was made of PBMCs or a T cell subset sorted from them (not recorded which). Every receptor here comes from a man aged 18 to 29 who had mild COVID-19 (a few samples of this study predate the infection). Cell type and time point are not known. CDR3s leave out the opening cysteine and the closing phenylalanine or tryptophan. Fields, in order: J gene, V gene, CDR3 protein.

J gene: TRBJ2-3; V gene: TRBV7-2; CDR3 protein: ASSLSGGPTDTQY
J gene: TRBJ1-2; V gene: TRBV12-3/TRBV12-4; CDR3 protein: ASKKRQAGYGYT
J gene: TRBJ2-3; V gene: TRBV7-8; CDR3 protein: ASSSGTVADTQY
J gene: TRBJ1-5; V gene: TRBV20-1; CDR3 protein: SAWKTGEGIQPQH
J gene: TRBJ2-3; V gene: TRBV5-1; CDR3 protein: ASSLSRPTDTQY
J gene: TRBJ2-3; V gene: TRBV5-1; CDR3 protein: ASSIGEGSGTDTQY
J gene: TRBJ2-3; V gene: TRBV12-5; CDR3 protein: ASGLGERTDTQY
J gene: TRBJ2-1; V gene: TRBV20-1; CDR3 protein: SASPRSGSSYNEQF
J gene: TRBJ2-3; V gene: TRBV7-3; CDR3 protein: ASSLRGPQGDTQY
J gene: TRBJ2-3; V gene: TRBV12-3/TRBV12-4; CDR3 protein: ASSLTGSSWDTDTQY
J gene: TRBJ2-3; V gene: TRBV5-4; CDR3 protein: ASSAQGGEDTQY
J gene: TRBJ2-2; V gene: TRBV7-9; CDR3 protein: ASSPSWGGFTGELF
J gene: TRBJ2-1; V gene: TRBV5-1; CDR3 protein: ASSAWTGGGGNEQF
J gene: TRBJ1-2; V gene: TRBV10-3; CDR3 protein: AISDPGQSANYGYT
J gene: TRBJ2-5; V gene: TRBV5-1; CDR3 protein: ASSLAGTSGVQETQY
J gene: TRBJ2-2; V gene: TRBV9; CDR3 protein: ASSPQLGTSGSTGELF
J gene: TRBJ1-5; V gene: TRBV29-1; CDR3 protein: SVQVASNQPQH
J gene: TRBJ2-5; V gene: TRBV5-1; CDR3 protein: ASSLQGWGETQY
J gene: TRBJ2-1; V gene: TRBV12-3/TRBV12-4; CDR3 protein: ASSPAGFEQF
J gene: TRBJ2-5; V gene: TRBV19; CDR3 protein: APWWLKTAGETQY
J gene: TRBJ1-6; V gene: TRBV2; CDR3 protein: ASSERGGDSPLH
J gene: TRBJ2-1; V gene: TRBV4-3; CDR3 protein: ASSQEVWSEQF
J gene: TRBJ2-4; V gene: TRBV5-1; CDR3 protein: ASSLLGGVRNIQY
J gene: TRBJ1-1; V gene: TRBV2; CDR3 protein: ASSERPRKNTEAF
J gene: TRBJ2-1; V gene: TRBV20-1; CDR3 protein: SARGDRETEQF
J gene: TRBJ2-3; V gene: TRBV5-1; CDR3 protein: ASSFRSGGATDTQY
J gene: TRBJ1-3; V gene: TRBV7-2; CDR3 protein: ASSLGGSSGNTIY
J gene: TRBJ2-5; V gene: TRBV2; CDR3 protein: ASSGLLTETQY
J gene: TRBJ1-1; V gene: TRBV7-9; CDR3 protein: ASSNLWTEAF
J gene: TRBJ2-5; V gene: TRBV12-3/TRBV12-4; CDR3 protein: ASSFGGGARGETQY
J gene: TRBJ2-3; V gene: TRBV5-1; CDR3 protein: ASRATDTQY
J gene: TRBJ2-7; V gene: TRBV6-2/TRBV6-3; CDR3 protein: ASSSPGTRNYEQY
J gene: TRBJ1-3; V gene: TRBV7-8; CDR3 protein: ASSLGAGPAGNTIY
J gene: TRBJ2-3; V gene: TRBV6-1; CDR3 protein: ASSVGPASDTQY
J gene: TRBJ2-5; V gene: TRBV7-2; CDR3 protein: ASTRGGREETQY
J gene: TRBJ2-5; V gene: TRBV9; CDR3 protein: ASSVDAEGQTQY
J gene: TRBJ2-3; V gene: TRBV10-3; CDR3 protein: AISAGTSRADTQY
J gene: TRBJ1-3; V gene: TRBV6-1; CDR3 protein: ASSEQTGNTIY
J gene: TRBJ1-4; V gene: TRBV10-3; CDR3 protein: AISESNPRVGEKLF
J gene: TRBJ1-3; V gene: TRBV7-2; CDR3 protein: ASEDRVAGNTIY
J gene: TRBJ2-2; V gene: TRBV6-5; CDR3 protein: ASSYRSGTGELF
J gene: TRBJ2-2; V gene: TRBV12-3/TRBV12-4; CDR3 protein: ASSFIQGSTGELF
J gene: TRBJ1-2; V gene: TRBV29-1; CDR3 protein: SVETEPGALLNGYT
J gene: TRBJ1-1; V gene: TRBV6-5; CDR3 protein: ASSWTNQNTEAF
J gene: TRBJ2-5; V gene: TRBV6-6; CDR3 protein: ASSLPGQPQETQY
J gene: TRBJ2-2; V gene: TRBV5-1; CDR3 protein: ASSYSGTPNTGELF
J gene: TRBJ2-4; V gene: TRBV3-1; CDR3 protein: ASSPGTGGSQY
J gene: TRBJ1-1; V gene: TRBV5-6; CDR3 protein: ASSLERGLLAF
J gene: TRBJ1-2; V gene: TRBV11-2; CDR3 protein: ASSLGAINYGYT
J gene: TRBJ1-2; V gene: TRBV7-9; CDR3 protein: ASSQKNSWAPNYGYT